This TCR beta chain emerged from a study of a mutant IDH1 vaccine in newly diagnosed glioma. From germline, CDR1 is SGHRS and CDR2 YFSETQ. The length of the CDR3 is 15 residues. V was pared by 4 bases and J by 5 bases, with 18 bases between. General study findings and limits: The authors found pseudoprogression apparently unrelated to changes in top peripheral T cell clonotypes.

Noted time point: week 23, last vaccination. In every dose of vaccine, 300 ug of mutant IDH1 20-mer peptide was given alongside topical imiquimod. With regard to this clone: Its antigen is undetermined.

Clones were sequenced by immunoSEQ multiplex PCR, and TCRdb holds only the in-frame ones, with some missing. The sample consists of 25,000 to 35,000 clones, 80% of them appearing once. This clonotype was obtained from a woman aged 18-30 years with glioma. The material was PBMCs, obtained from a glioma patient whose treatment included an IDH1 peptide vaccine. The genes are TRBV5-1 and TRBJ1-1; D perhaps matches TRBD1 (5 bases). The CDR3 here is CASSRGPPTGTEAFF. CDR3 bases: TGCGCCAGCAGCAGGGGACCGCCCACGGGAACTGAAGCTTTCTTT.